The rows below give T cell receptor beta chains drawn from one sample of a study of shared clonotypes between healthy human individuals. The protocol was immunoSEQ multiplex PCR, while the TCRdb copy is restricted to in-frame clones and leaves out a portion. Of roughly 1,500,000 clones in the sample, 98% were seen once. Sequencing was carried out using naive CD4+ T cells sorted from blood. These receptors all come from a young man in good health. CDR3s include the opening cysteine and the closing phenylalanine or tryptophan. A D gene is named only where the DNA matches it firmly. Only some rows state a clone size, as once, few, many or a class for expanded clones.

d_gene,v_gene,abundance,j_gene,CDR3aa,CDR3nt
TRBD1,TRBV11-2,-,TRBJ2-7,CASSLVVGGRGYEQYF,TGTGCCAGCAGCTTAGTGGTAGGGGGCAGGGGCTACGAGCAGTACTTC
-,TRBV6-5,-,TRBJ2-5,CASSYSYSETQYF,TGTGCCAGCAGTTACTCCTACAGCGAGACCCAGTACTTC
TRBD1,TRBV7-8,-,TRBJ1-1,CASADRGQVDTEAFF,TGTGCCAGCGCGGACAGGGGGCAGGTAGACACTGAAGCTTTCTTT
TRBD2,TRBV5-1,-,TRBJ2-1,CASSSGTGTSGRAVEQFF,TGCGCCAGCAGCTCAGGTACCGGGACTAGCGGGAGGGCCGTTGAGCAGTTCTTC
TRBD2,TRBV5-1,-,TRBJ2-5,CASSLVASGRGETQYF,TGCGCCAGCAGCTTGGTGGCTAGCGGGAGAGGGGAGACCCAGTACTTC
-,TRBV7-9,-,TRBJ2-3,CASSTSTDTQYF,TGTGCCAGCAGCACCAGCACAGATACGCAGTATTTT
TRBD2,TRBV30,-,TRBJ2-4,CAWSGEGLAKNIQYF,TGTGCCTGGAGTGGGGAGGGACTAGCCAAAAACATTCAGTACTTC
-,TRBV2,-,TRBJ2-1,CASSEEGHGEQFF,TGTGCCAGCAGTGAAGAGGGTCATGGAGAGCAGTTCTTC
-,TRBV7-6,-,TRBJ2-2,CASRPKTGELFF,TGTGCCAGCAGACCTAAAACCGGGGAGCTGTTTTTT
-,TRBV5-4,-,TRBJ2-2,CASSLAIGRASTGELFF,TGTGCCAGCAGCTTGGCCATTGGGAGAGCTAGTACCGGGGAGCTGTTTTTT
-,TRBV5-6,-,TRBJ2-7,CASSLMRPSPYEQYF,TGTGCCAGCAGCTTGATGCGGCCTTCCCCCTACGAGCAGTACTTC
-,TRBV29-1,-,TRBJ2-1,CSVVWPKRPLSGNEQFF,TGCAGCGTTGTTTGGCCTAAACGCCCTCTGAGCGGCAATGAGCAGTTCTTC
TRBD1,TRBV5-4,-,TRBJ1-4,CASSLEGQGNEKLFF,TGTGCCAGCAGCTTGGAGGGACAGGGTAATGAAAAACTGTTTTTT
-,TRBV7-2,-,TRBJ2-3,CASSRDLRTDTQYF,TGTGCCAGCAGCCGAGACTTGCGCACAGATACGCAGTATTTT
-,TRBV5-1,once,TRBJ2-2,CASSLALPRDGGTGELFF,TGCGCCAGCAGCTTGGCACTACCCCGGGACGGGGGCACCGGGGAGCTGTTTTTT
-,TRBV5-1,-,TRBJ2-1,CASSWVGLGLSQDNEQFF,TGCGCCAGCAGCTGGGTCGGGCTGGGACTCAGTCAGGACAATGAGCAGTTCTTC